The subject of this entry is one T cell receptor beta chain. The antigen is not known. CD8 cells classed as naive were CD45RO-negative and positively selected for CCR7, excluding terminally differentiated effector memory CD45RA+ cells. This record belongs to a study of shared clonotypes between healthy human individuals. Study results and caveats: The study found lower generation probabilities in non-shared clonotypes than in those shared by all four donors. Only blood samples were collected, and tissue repertoires likely differ.

This table comes from immunoSEQ multiplex PCR, and its TCRdb copy is limited to in-frame clones, with some not included. The sample has about 1,900,000 clones, about 94% seen once. The CDR3 has 15 residues. Trimming took off 5 bases at V and 4 bases at J, with 18 bases between the two ends. CDR1 MDHEN and CDR2 SYDVKM come from the germline V gene. The sequence derives from a man aged 18 to 35 in good health. Sequenced: naive CD8+ T cells sorted from blood. V gene TRBV28 combines with J gene TRBJ2-7; D is perhaps TRBD1 (6 bases). The CDR3 loop is CASSPGTLLRYEQYF. CDR3 nucleotide sequence: TGTGCCAGCAGTCCAGGGACATTACTACGGTACGAGCAGTACTTC.